A single sample gave rise to the 15 T cell receptor beta chains below, sequenced in a study of T-cell memory formation after mild COVID-19 (dated by TCRdb to about 2021). Preparation of the library involved 5' RACE. This sample was sequenced with an Illumina NovaSeq 6000. TCRdb redid the processing of the public reads, applying fastp at Q25 and MiXCR, and retained in-frame beta chains. A single entry per CDR3 protein holds the most common genes and DNA from its merged rows. The sample profile shows about 150,000 distinct CDR3 sequences; roughly 24% of them were found once. Roughly a quarter of the sample rests with the top ten. Material for sequencing was PBMCs or a T cell subset sorted from them (not recorded which). The origin of the receptors is an adult woman who had mild COVID-19 (a few samples of this study predate the infection). The sample titles of this study are shuffled in the database, so cell type and time point are left out; the donor was told from shared clones.

The chain is built from TRBV20-1 and TRBJ2-1; D is unclear. Trimming removed 3 bases at V and 0 bases at J, with 15 bases between. This CDR3 contains 16 residues. The germline V gene encodes CDR1 DFQATT and CDR2 SNEGSKA (reference sequence). In DNA, the CDR3 is TGCAGTGCTAGGGTTTGGCGGCTAGACTCCTACAATGAGCAGTTCTTC. Translating gives CSARVWRLDSYNEQFF.

This clonotype has a handful of counts. The chain recombines TRBV18 with TRBJ2-3, with D hard to call. The CDR3 contains 14 residues. Trimming cost V 0 bases and J 4 bases, with 8 bases left between them. Germline CDR1 KGHSH, CDR2 LQKENI. The CDR3, as DNA: TGTGCCAGCTCACCACCGGGGATGGCAGATACGCAGTATTTT. It codes for CASSPPGMADTQYF.

This rearrangement joins TRBV6-2 or TRBV6-3 to TRBJ2-7, with 15 bases that match TRBD2. The CDR3 spans 16 residues. The trim removed 6 bases at V and 6 bases at J, leaving 9 bases unmatched. The V gene's germline CDR1 is MNHEY and CDR2 SVGEGT. CDR3 protein: CASRTEGLAGGREQYF. DNA for the CDR3: TGTGCCAGCAGAACCGAAGGACTAGCGGGGGGGCGCGAGCAGTACTTC.

This clonotype was seen only a few times. The chain links TRBV27 to TRBJ1-5, with D unresolved. Trimming shortened V by 5 bases and J by 0 bases, and 8 bases separated the two germline ends. Germline lookup yields CDR1 MNHEY and CDR2 SMNVEV (reference sequence). The CDR3 runs to 14 residues. CDR3 protein: CASSKGTSNQPQHF. CDR3 sequence (DNA): TGTGCCAGCAGTAAAGGAACTAGCAATCAGCCCCAGCATTTT.

This clonotype was seen a few times. CDR3 in DNA: TGTGCCAGCAGCTTAGAGGGCTTGGACTACTCAGATACGCAGTATTTT. Protein product: CASSLEGLDYSDTQYF. The rearrangement joins TRBV11-2 to TRBJ2-3; TRBD2 might be the D (6 bases). Looked up from germline, CDR1 is SGHAT and CDR2 is FQNNGV. CDR3 size: 16 residues. V was clipped by 0 bases and J by 4 bases, with 14 bases between them.

The chain recombines TRBV5-6 with TRBJ2-7; TRBD2 might be the D (6 bases). This CDR3 is built from 13 residues. CDR1 is SGHDT, CDR2 YYEEEE, per germline. The V and J ends lost 4 bases and 9 bases respectively, with 17 bases between them. In DNA form, the CDR3 reads TGTGCCAGCAGCCCCTTGGAGGGTCGGGTGCAGTACTTC. It translates to CASSPLEGRVQYF.

This clonotype was observed a handful of times. The rearrangement joins TRBV2 to TRBJ2-3, with D possibly being TRBD2 (5 bases). Germline V gene lookup returns CDR1 SNHLY and CDR2 FYNNEI. This CDR3 is built from 15 residues. V lost 5 bases and J lost 0, with 12 bases in between. CDR3 nucleotides: TGTGCCAGCAGTCCGGCTAGCCTGAGCACAGATACGCAGTATTTT. Translation gives CASSPASLSTDTQYF.

This clonotype was seen at least ten times. This chain uses TRBV4-3 with TRBJ2-1; TRBD2 matches at 9 bases. V gave up 0 bases and J gave up 2 bases; unmatched junction bases: 8. The CDR3 runs to 18 residues. In germline, CDR1 is LGHNA, CDR2 YSLEER. The CDR3 loop reads CASSQESIAGDTYNEQFF. DNA of the CDR3: TGCGCCAGCAGCCAAGAATCGATAGCGGGAGACACCTACAATGAGCAGTTCTTC.

In its sample, this clonotype was seen a few times. The chain links TRBV20-1 to TRBJ2-7; 7 nucleotides agree with TRBD1. The CDR3 has 14 residues. V lost 2 bases and J lost 0; bases outside the gene matches: 4. Germline V gene sequence: CDR1 DFQATT, CDR2 SNEGSKA (reference sequence). The CDR3 DNA is TGCAGTGCTAGATCGGGACAGTCCTCCTACGAGCAGTACTTC. The encoded protein is CSARSGQSSYEQYF.

This clonotype was found a few times. The rearrangement uses TRBV28 and TRBJ2-5, with D tentatively TRBD2 (6 bases). Germline V gene data show CDR1 as MDHEN and CDR2 as SYDVKM. Trimming cost V 4 bases and J 4 bases, with 10 bases left between them. The CDR3 runs to 13 residues. Here the CDR3 reads CASSSGLLETQYF. The CDR3 DNA reads as TGTGCCAGCAGTTCGGGACTTTTAGAGACCCAGTACTTC.

V and J are TRBV24-1 and TRBJ2-7; possible D gene TRBD1, 6 bases. CDR1 and CDR2 from the germline V gene are KGHDR and SFDVKD. There are 18 residues in the CDR3. The V and J ends lost 3 bases and 3 bases respectively, with 23 bases between them. CDR3 residues: CATSDAGVPTDYLYEQYF. As DNA, the CDR3 is TGTGCCACCAGTGATGCAGGGGTCCCTACCGACTACCTCTACGAGCAGTACTTC.

This clonotype was seen a handful of times. The chain has TRBV7-9 and TRBJ2-5, with D perhaps matching TRBD1 or TRBD2 (7 bases each). Trimming cost V 5 bases and J 3 bases, with 13 bases left between them. CDR3 size: 14 residues. The germline CDR1 and CDR2 sequences are SEHNR and FQNEAQ (reference sequence). The CDR3 loop is CASSQAGTEETQYF. The CDR3 DNA reads TGTGCCAGCAGCCAAGCGGGGACAGAAGAGACCCAGTACTTC.

The chain links TRBV7-9 to TRBJ1-2; D remains ambiguous. Germline V gene data show CDR1 as SEHNR and CDR2 as FQNEAQ (reference sequence). Between the trimmed V and J ends, which lost 3 bases and 1 base, there was a span of 6 bases. This CDR3 is 13 amino acids long. For the CDR3, the DNA is TGTGCCAGCAGCTTTCGGGGTAACTATGGCTACACCTTC. Translated, it gives CASSFRGNYGYTF. The variable domain in full, completed from reference TRBV7-9 and TRBJ1-2, reads DTGVSQNPRHKITKRGQNVTFRCDPISEHNRLYWYRQTLGQGPEFLTYFQNEAQLEKSRLLSDRFSAERPKGSFSTLEIQRTEQGDSAMYLCASSFRGNYGYTFGSGTRLTVV.

This chain joins TRBV24-1 and TRBJ2-1; 9 bases line up with TRBD1. The CDR3 runs 11 residues. V was pared by 9 bases and J by 7 bases, with 0 bases of the junction left unmatched. The germline V gene has CDR1 KGHDR and CDR2 SFDVKD. The CDR3 nucleotides are TGTGCCACCGACAGGGGGAATGAGCAGTTCTTC. Protein: CATDRGNEQFF.

The chain recombines TRBV5-1 with TRBJ2-7; 10 bases agree with TRBD2. This CDR3 region has 15 residues. The V and J ends lost 1 base and 4 bases, in that order; junction bases with no gene match: 5. The germline gives CDR1 SGHRS, CDR2 YFSETQ. The CDR3 reads CASSLSGRAQYEQYF. Here the CDR3 DNA reads TGCGCCAGCAGCTTGAGCGGGAGGGCTCAGTACGAGCAGTACTTC.